This is a list of T cell receptor beta chains from one sample in a study of T cells after posttransplantation cyclophosphamide. The assay was immunoSEQ multiplex PCR, and TCRdb's table has in-frame clones only and misses some. The data show about 5,900 clones, 82% seen once. This specimen consisted of CD4+ T cells sorted from blood, obtained about 350 days after allogeneic stem cell transplant with posttransplant cyclophosphamide. These receptors originate from a male patient in his fifties or sixties who received an allogeneic stem cell transplant from a related donor and was CMV-positive. T cells may partly derive from the graft donor. The CDR3 runs from the conserved cysteine through the conserved F or W. Fields, in order: D gene, V gene, J gene, CDR3 DNA, CDR3 protein. A D gene is named only where the DNA matches it firmly.

>-|TRBV18|TRBJ1-2
TGTGCCAGCTCACCACGGCAGGGGCTCAACTATGGCTACACCTTC
CASSPRQGLNYGYTF
>-|TRBV30|TRBJ2-3
TGTGCCTGGAGTGCAGCGGATACGCAGTATTTT
CAWSAADTQYF
>-|TRBV9|TRBJ2-7
TGTGCCAGCAGCGTAGGTTCCCAAGCCTTAATTTCAGAGCAGTACTTC
CASSVGSQALISEQYF
>TRBD1|TRBV11-1|TRBJ1-5
TGTGCCAGCAGCTCCCCCGGGACAGGGGAATATAGCAATCAGCCCCAGCATTTT
CASSSPGTGEYSNQPQHF
>TRBD2|TRBV11-3|TRBJ2-1
TGTGCCAGCAGCTTGGGACTAGCGGGGGTCAATGAGCAGTTCTTC
CASSLGLAGVNEQFF
>TRBD1|TRBV9|TRBJ2-6
TGTGCCAGCAGCGTCACCGCAGGAGACAGGGGCCCCAGCTCTGGGGCCAACGTCCTGACTTTC
CASSVTAGDRGPSSGANVLTF